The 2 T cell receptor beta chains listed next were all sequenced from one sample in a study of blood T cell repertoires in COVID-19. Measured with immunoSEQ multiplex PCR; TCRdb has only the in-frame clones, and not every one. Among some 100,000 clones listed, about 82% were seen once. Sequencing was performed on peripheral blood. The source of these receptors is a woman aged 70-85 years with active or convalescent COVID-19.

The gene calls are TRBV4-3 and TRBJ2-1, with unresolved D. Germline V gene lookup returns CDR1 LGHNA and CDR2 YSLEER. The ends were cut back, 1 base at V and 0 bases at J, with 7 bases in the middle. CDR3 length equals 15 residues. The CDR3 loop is CASSQGAGSYNEQFF. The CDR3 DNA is TGCGCCAGCAGCCAAGGCGCAGGCTCCTACAATGAGCAGTTCTTC.

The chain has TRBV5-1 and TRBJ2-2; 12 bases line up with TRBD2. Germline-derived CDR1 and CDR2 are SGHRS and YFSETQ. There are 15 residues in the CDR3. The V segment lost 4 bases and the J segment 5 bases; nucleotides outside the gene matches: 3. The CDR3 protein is CASSRLAGETGELFF. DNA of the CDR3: TGCGCCAGCAGCCGACTAGCGGGGGAGACCGGGGAGCTGTTTTTT.